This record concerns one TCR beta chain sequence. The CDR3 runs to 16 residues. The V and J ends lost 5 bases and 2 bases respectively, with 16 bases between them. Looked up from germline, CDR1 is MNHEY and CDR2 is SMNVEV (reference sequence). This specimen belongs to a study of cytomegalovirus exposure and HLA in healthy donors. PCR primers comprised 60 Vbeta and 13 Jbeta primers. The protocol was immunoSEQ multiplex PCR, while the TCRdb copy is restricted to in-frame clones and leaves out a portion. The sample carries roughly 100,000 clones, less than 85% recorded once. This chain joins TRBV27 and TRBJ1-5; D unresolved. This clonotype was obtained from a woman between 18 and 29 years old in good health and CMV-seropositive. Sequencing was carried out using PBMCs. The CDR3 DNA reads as TGTGCCAGCAGTCCCATGGGCCAGACGGGCAATCAGCCCCAGCATTTT. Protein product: CASSPMGQTGNQPQHF.